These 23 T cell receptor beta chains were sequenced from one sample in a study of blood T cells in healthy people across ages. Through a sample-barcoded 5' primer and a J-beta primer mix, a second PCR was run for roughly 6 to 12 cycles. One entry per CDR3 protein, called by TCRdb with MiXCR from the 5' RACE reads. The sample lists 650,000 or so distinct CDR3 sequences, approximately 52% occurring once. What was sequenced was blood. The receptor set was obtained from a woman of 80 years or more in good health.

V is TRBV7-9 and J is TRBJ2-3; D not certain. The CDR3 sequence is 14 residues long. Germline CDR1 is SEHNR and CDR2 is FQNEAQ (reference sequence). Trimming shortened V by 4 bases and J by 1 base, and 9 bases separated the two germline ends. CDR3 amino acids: CASSSRAGTDTQYF. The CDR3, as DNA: TGTGCCAGCAGCTCTAGGGCCGGCACAGATACGCAGTATTTT.

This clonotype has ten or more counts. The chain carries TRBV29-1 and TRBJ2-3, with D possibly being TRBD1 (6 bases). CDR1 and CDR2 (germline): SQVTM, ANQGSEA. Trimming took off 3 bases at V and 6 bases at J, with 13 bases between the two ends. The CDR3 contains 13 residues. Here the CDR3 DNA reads TGCAGCGTTGACGGGCAGGGGCCGGATACGCAGTATTTT. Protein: CSVDGQGPDTQYF.

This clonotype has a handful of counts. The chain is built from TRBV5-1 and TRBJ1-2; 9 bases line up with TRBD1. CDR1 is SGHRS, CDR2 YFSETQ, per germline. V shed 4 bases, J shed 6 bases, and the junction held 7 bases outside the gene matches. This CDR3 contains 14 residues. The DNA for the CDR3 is TGCGCCAGCAGCCGCGGGGACAGGGTGGATGGCTACACCTTC. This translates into CASSRGDRVDGYTF.

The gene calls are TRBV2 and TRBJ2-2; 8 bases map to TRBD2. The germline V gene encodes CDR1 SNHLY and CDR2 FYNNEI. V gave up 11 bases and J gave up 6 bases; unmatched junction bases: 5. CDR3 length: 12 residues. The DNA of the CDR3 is TGTGCCGGTCGACTAGCGCCCGGGGAGCTGTTTTTT. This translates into CAGRLAPGELFF.

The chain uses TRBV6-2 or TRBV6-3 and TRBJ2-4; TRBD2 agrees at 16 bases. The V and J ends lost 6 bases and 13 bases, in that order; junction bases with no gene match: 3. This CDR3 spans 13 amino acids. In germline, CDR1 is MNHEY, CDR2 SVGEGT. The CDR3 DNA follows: TGTGCCAGCAGAACGGGACTAGCGGGAGGGCAGTACTTC. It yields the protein CASRTGLAGGQYF.

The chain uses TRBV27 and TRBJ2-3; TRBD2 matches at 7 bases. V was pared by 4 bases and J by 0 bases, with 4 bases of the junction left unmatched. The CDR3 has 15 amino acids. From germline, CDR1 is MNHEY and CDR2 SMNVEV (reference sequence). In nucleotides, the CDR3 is TGTGCCAGCAGTTCGCCTAGCGGTAGCACAGATACGCAGTATTTT. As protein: CASSSPSGSTDTQYF.

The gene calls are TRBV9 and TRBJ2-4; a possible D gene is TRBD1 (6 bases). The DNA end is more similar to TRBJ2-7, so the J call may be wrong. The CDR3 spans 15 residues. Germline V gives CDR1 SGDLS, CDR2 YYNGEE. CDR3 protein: CASSSTGTSPNEQYF. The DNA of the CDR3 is TGTGCCAGCAGCTCTACAGGGACCTCTCCTAACGAGCAGTACTTC.

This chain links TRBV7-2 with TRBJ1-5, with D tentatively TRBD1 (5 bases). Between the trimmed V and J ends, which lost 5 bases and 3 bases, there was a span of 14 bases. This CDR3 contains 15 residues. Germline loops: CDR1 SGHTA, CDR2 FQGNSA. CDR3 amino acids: CASSPVGGVNQPQHF. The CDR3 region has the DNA TGTGCCAGCAGCCCAGTGGGGGGAGTCAATCAGCCCCAGCATTTT. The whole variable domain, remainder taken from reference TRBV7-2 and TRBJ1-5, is GAGVSQSPSNKVTEKGKDVELRCDPISGHTALYWYRQSLGQGLEFLIYFQGNSAPDKSGLPSDRFSAERTGGSVSTLTIQRTQQEDSAVYLCASSPVGGVNQPQHFGDGTRLSIL.

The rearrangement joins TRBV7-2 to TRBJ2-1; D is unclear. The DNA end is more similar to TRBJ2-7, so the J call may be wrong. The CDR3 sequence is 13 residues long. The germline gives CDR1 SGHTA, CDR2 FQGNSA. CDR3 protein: CASTETDYNEQYF. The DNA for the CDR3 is TGTGCCAGCACCGAAACTGATTACAATGAGCAGTACTTC.

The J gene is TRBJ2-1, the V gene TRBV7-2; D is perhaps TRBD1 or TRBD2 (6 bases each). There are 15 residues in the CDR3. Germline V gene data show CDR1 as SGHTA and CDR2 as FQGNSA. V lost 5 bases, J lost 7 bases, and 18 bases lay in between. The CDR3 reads CASSPTRGLMNEQFF. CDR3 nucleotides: TGTGCCAGCAGCCCTACCCGGGGGCTAATGAATGAGCAGTTCTTC.

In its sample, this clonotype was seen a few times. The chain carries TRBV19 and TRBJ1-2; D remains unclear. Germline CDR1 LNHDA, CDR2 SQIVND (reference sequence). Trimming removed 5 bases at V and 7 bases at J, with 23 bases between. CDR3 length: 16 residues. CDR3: CASSSRYEGLVPGYTF. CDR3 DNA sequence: TGTGCCAGTAGTTCCCGCTACGAGGGCTTGGTTCCTGGCTACACCTTC.

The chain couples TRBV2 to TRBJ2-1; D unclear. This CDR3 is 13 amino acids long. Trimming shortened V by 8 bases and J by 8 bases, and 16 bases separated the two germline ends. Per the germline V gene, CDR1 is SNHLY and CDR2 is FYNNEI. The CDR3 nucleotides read TGTGCCAGCTCGGTGGCATTTTTGGATGAGCAGTTCTTC. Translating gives CASSVAFLDEQFF. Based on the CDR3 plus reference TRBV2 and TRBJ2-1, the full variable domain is EPEVTQTPSHQVTQMGQEVILRCVPISNHLYFYWYRQILGQKVEFLVSFYNNEISEKSEIFDDQFSVERPDGSNFTLKIRSTKLEDSAMYFCASSVAFLDEQFFGPGTRLTVL.

CDR3 sequence: CASSLEGGAETQYF. The CDR3 coding sequence is TGCGCCAGCAGCTTAGAGGGGGGCGCAGAGACCCAGTACTTC. This chain joins TRBV5-1 and TRBJ2-5; D could derive from TRBD1 or TRBD2 (6 bases each). Per the germline V gene, CDR1 is SGHRS and CDR2 is YFSETQ. V lost 2 bases to trimming and J lost 4 bases, with 12 bases between them. The CDR3 runs to 14 residues. Supplemented by reference TRBV5-1 and TRBJ2-5, the full variable domain reads KAGVTQTPRYLIKTRGQQVTLSCSPISGHRSVSWYQQTPGQGLQFLFEYFSETQRNKGNFPGRFSGRQFSNSRSEMNVSTLELGDSALYLCASSLEGGAETQYFGPGTRLLVL.

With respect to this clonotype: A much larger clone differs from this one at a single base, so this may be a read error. This CDR3 reads CAGSVSGTSGKETQYF. CDR3 nucleotides: TGTGCCGGCAGTGTATCCGGGACTAGCGGGAAAGAGACCCAGTACTTC. The V and J genes are TRBV25-1 and TRBJ2-5; TRBD2 aligns across 13 bases. The CDR3 is 16 amino acids. The germline V gene has CDR1 MGHDK and CDR2 SYGVNS.

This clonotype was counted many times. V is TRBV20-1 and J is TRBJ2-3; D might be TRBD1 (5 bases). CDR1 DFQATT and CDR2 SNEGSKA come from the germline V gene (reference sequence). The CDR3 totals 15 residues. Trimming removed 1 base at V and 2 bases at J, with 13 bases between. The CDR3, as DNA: TGCAGTGCTAGAGGTCCCCAGGGAAACACAGATACGCAGTATTTT. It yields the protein CSARGPQGNTDTQYF.

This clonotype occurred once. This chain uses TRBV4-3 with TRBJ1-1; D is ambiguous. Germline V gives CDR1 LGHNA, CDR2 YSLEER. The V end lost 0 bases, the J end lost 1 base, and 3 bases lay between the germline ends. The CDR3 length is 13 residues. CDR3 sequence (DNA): TGCGCCAGCAGCCAAGATAAGAACACTGAAGCTTTCTTT. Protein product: CASSQDKNTEAFF.

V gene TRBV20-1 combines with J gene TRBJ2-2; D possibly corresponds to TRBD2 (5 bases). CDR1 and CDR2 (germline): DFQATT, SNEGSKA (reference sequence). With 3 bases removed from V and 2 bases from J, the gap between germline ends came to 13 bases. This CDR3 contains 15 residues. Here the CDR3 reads CSASPGEKNTGELFF. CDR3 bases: TGCAGTGCTAGTCCCGGGGAGAAAAACACCGGGGAGCTGTTTTTT.

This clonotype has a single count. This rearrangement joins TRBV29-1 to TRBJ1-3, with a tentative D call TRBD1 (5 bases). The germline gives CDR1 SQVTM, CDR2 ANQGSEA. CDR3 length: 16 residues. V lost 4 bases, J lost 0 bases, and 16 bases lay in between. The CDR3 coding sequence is TGCAGCGTTGGGCTGGGCAGGGCGAGCTCTGGAAACACCATATATTTT. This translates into CSVGLGRASSGNTIYF.

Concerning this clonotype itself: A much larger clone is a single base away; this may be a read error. The DNA for the CDR3 is TGTGCCAGCAGCTTATTTTCACACGGGGCCAGTGCTAATGAGCAGTACTTC. Protein product: CASSLFSHGASANEQYF. J is TRBJ2-5 and V is TRBV7-8; D tentatively reads TRBD1 or TRBD2 (5 bases each). Between the trimmed V and J ends, which lost 2 bases and 11 bases, there was a span of 27 bases. This CDR3 has 17 residues. The germline V gene has CDR1 SGHVS and CDR2 FQNEAQ.

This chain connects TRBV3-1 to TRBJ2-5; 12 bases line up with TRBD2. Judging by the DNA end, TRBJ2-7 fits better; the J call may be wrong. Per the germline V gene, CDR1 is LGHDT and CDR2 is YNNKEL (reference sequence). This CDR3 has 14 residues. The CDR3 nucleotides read TGTGCCAGCAGCCTGACTAGCGGGAGTAACGAGCAGTACTTC. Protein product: CASSLTSGSNEQYF.

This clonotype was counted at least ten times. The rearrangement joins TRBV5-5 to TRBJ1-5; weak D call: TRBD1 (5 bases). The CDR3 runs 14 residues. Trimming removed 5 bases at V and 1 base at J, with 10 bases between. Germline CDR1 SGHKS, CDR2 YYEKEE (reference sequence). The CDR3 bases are TGTGCCAGCAGTCTCAGGGAGAGCAATCAGCCCCAGCATTTT. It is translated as CASSLRESNQPQHF.

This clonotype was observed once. The CDR3 sequence: CSVPDRDRASGYTF. DNA for the CDR3: TGCAGCGTTCCGGACCGGGACAGGGCTAGCGGCTACACCTTC. V is TRBV29-1 and J is TRBJ1-2, with TRBD1 matching 9 bases. After removal of 5 bases from V and 8 bases from J, the junction contained 12 bases not matched to a gene. This CDR3 is built from 14 residues. Germline CDR1 and CDR2: SQVTM and ANQGSEA.

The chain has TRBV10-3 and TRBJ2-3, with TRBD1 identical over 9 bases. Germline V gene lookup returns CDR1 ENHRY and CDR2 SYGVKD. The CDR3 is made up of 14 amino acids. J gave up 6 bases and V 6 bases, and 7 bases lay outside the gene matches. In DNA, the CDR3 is TGTGCCATCAGACGGACAGGGGCTGGGGATACGCAGTATTTT. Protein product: CAIRRTGAGDTQYF.